The rows below give T cell receptor beta chains drawn from one sample of a study of T cell responses to AZD1222 COVID-19 vaccine. Assay: immunoSEQ multiplex PCR; the TCRdb copy retains only in-frame clones and omits some. Among 95,000 to 110,000 clones listed, approximately 90% were seen once. Sequences were derived from peripheral blood, sampled on day 0 of AZD1222 vaccination. The receptor set was obtained from an adult in good health. CDR3s include the opening cysteine and the closing phenylalanine or tryptophan. D genes are given only for firm matches. Some rows have no size entry. The others give once, few or many, or a class for an expanded clone.

>NA|TRBV4-3|TRBJ1-3|NA
TGCGCCAGCAGCCCTTCACTTGTTAGCTCTGGAAACACCATATATTTT
CASSPSLVSSGNTIYF
>TRBD1|TRBV4-1|TRBJ1-6|NA
TGCGCCAGCAGCCAAGATGGCAGGGGGGATTATAATTCACCCCTCCACTTT
CASSQDGRGDYNSPLHF
>TRBD1|TRBV5-8|TRBJ1-2|few
TGTGCCAGCGTAGATTGGACAGGGGGCTACTATGGCTACACCTTC
CASVDWTGGYYGYTF
>TRBD2|TRBV4-2|TRBJ2-3|NA
TGTGCCAGCAGCCAAGATCTTAGACTAGCGGGGCCACTCACAGATACGCAGTATTTT
CASSQDLRLAGPLTDTQYF
>NA|TRBV6-2/TRBV6-3|TRBJ1-6|NA
TGTGCCAGCAGCCCTATGGGGACCCATTCACCCCTCCACTTT
CASSPMGTHSPLHF
>NA|TRBV20-1|TRBJ1-1|once
TGCAGTTCGGAGCAGAACACTGAAGCTTTCTTT
CSSEQNTEAFF
>TRBD1|TRBV5-1|TRBJ2-1|NA
TGCGCCAGCAGCTACGACAGGGGATATGAGCAGTTCTTC
CASSYDRGYEQFF
>NA|TRBV6-5|TRBJ2-7|NA
TGTGCCAGCCTCTCTAGCGACTCCTACGAGCAGTACTTC
CASLSSDSYEQYF
>TRBD1|TRBV7-2|TRBJ1-4|NA
TGTGCCAGCAGTCAGACAGGGGCCACTAATGAAAAACTGTTTTTT
CASSQTGATNEKLFF
>NA|TRBV5-1|TRBJ2-3|NA
TGCGCCAGCAGCTTGTCTACGCTTAGAACAGATACGCAGTATTTT
CASSLSTLRTDTQYF
>NA|TRBV4-3|TRBJ1-2|NA
TGCGCCAGCAGCCCTCAGGGTGTTACCACCGAATACACCTTC
CASSPQGVTTEYTF
>TRBD1|TRBV15|TRBJ1-2|NA
TGTGCCACCAGCAGAGGGAGGGGGCCTAACTATGGCTACACCTTC
CATSRGRGPNYGYTF
>NA|TRBV20-1|TRBJ1-1|NA
TGCAGTGCTAGTGTGCCTAGTAACCTGAACACTGAAGCTTTCTTT
CSASVPSNLNTEAFF
>NA|TRBV12-3/TRBV12-4|TRBJ2-1|NA
TGTGCCAGCAGTTTAGGCCTTTTCAATGAGCAGTTCTTC
CASSLGLFNEQFF
>TRBD1|TRBV11-2|TRBJ2-1|NA
TGTGCCAGCAGCATGGCCCGGGACAGGGCTTTGAACGAGCAGTTCTTC
CASSMARDRALNEQFF
>TRBD2|TRBV6-1|TRBJ2-7|NA
TGTGCCACCAATGAAGCGGGGGGTAACTACAAGCAGTACTTC
CATNEAGGNYKQYF
>NA|TRBV10-3|TRBJ2-6|NA
TGTGCCACCTCGGGGGCGAATCCCTCTGGGGCCAACGTCCTGACTTTC
CATSGANPSGANVLTF
>TRBD1|TRBV14|TRBJ2-7|NA
TGTGCCAGCAGCCGGTTGGGACAGGGTTCCCACGAGCAGTACTTC
CASSRLGQGSHEQYF
>NA|TRBV29-1|TRBJ1-2|NA
TGCAGCGCCCTAAGTTTGGCAGGGGTTGGTGGCTACACCTTC
CSALSLAGVGGYTF
>TRBD2|TRBV11-2|TRBJ2-1|NA
TGTGCCAGCAGCTCCCGGGGGGGCGGCTCCTACAATGAGCAGTTCTTC
CASSSRGGGSYNEQFF
>NA|TRBV6-2/TRBV6-3|TRBJ2-7|once
TGTGCCAGCAGTTACTCTCCCGGCTGGGGGCGGTACGAGCAGTACTTC
CASSYSPGWGRYEQYF
>NA|TRBV29-1|TRBJ1-2|NA
TGCAGCGTTGAACCGCCGGGACAATTCTATGGCTACACCTTC
CSVEPPGQFYGYTF
>TRBD2|TRBV29-1|TRBJ2-7|once
TGCAGCGTTGATGAGGCGGCTAGCGGCTCCTACGAGCAGTACTTC
CSVDEAASGSYEQYF
>NA|TRBV2|TRBJ1-2|NA
TGTGCCAGCAGTGAGGACACTAACTATGGCTACACCTTC
CASSEDTNYGYTF
>NA|TRBV6-5|TRBJ2-6|NA
TGTGCCAGCAGTCGACAGGTCTCTGGGGCCAACGTCCTGACTTTC
CASSRQVSGANVLTF
>NA|TRBV5-1|TRBJ1-1|NA
TGCGCCAGCAGCTTGGTAGGGGACACTGAAGCTTTCTTT
CASSLVGDTEAFF
>NA|TRBV19|TRBJ2-3|NA
TGTGCCAGTAGTATAGATCTATGGACACCTAGCACAGATACGCAGTATTTT
CASSIDLWTPSTDTQYF
>TRBD2|TRBV19|TRBJ2-7|NA
TGTGCCAGTACCCCTGGGGGGGAAGGCTACGAGCAGTACTTC
CASTPGGEGYEQYF
>NA|TRBV4-3|TRBJ1-3|NA
TGCGCCAGCAGCCCCTCGGCGGGCATCGGAAACACCATATATTTT
CASSPSAGIGNTIYF
>TRBD1|TRBV2|TRBJ1-6|NA
TGTGCCAGCAGTGACCCAGGACAGGGGGCACGGTCACCCCTCCACTTT
CASSDPGQGARSPLHF